This is a list of T cell receptor beta chains from one sample in a study of T-cell memory formation after mild COVID-19. MiXCR, run by TCRdb on the 5' RACE reads, gives a single entry per CDR3 protein. The data contain 380,000 or so distinct CDR3 sequences, roughly 13% of them seen just once; the ten biggest clones take up approximately 21%. Material: PBMCs or a T cell subset sorted from them (not recorded which). These receptors came from a man aged 18 to 30 who had mild COVID-19 (a few samples of this study predate the infection). Cell type and time point are not known. The CDR3 runs from the conserved cysteine through the conserved F or W. Each record gives: V gene, D gene, CDR3 length, clone size, J gene, CDR3 DNA, CDR3 protein. D genes are given only for firm matches. Size tells how often a clone was seen (once, few, many) or the class of an expanded clone, and some rows leave it out.

TRBV20-1,TRBD2,17,NA,TRBJ2-3,TGCAGGGCCCCGCTGGAAGCGGGGGGGCTTCGGACAGATACGCAGTATTTT,CRAPLEAGGLRTDTQYF
TRBV20-1,TRBD2,17,NA,TRBJ2-1,TGCAGTGCTAGAGATCCCCAGCGGGGGGGGTTATACAATGAGCAGTTCTTC,CSARDPQRGGLYNEQFF
TRBV7-2,TRBD1,14,few,TRBJ1-1,TGTGCCAGCAGCTCACAGGGGTATAAACCTGAAGCTTTCTTT,CASSSQGYKPEAFF
TRBV29-1,NA,12,NA,TRBJ2-1,TGCAGCGTTGTAAGACCCTACAATGAGCAGTTCTTC,CSVVRPYNEQFF
TRBV9,NA,15,few,TRBJ2-3,TGTGCCAGCAGCGTTTCGGGAAGAACCACTGATACGCAGTATTTT,CASSVSGRTTDTQYF
TRBV6-6,NA,15,NA,TRBJ1-6,TGTGCCAGCAGTTACTCGACGAGACATAATTCACCCCTCCACTTT,CASSYSTRHNSPLHF
TRBV18,NA,14,few,TRBJ2-7,TGTGCCAGCTCGAAACTCACCGGCTTCTACGAGCAGTACTTC,CASSKLTGFYEQYF
TRBV9,NA,15,few,TRBJ2-1,TGTGCCAGCAGCGTAGATAATCAGTGGACTGGGCGCATGGTCTTC,CASSVDNQWTGRMVF
TRBV5-1,TRBD1,15,NA,TRBJ2-7,TGCGCCAGCAGCACCTCCGGGACAGGGGGCTACGAGCAGTACTTC,CASSTSGTGGYEQYF
TRBV7-3,TRBD2,16,NA,TRBJ2-1,TGTGCCAGCAGCTTACCCTCTAGCGGGGGCTACAATGAGCAGTTCTTC,CASSLPSSGGYNEQFF
TRBV6-6,NA,13,few,TRBJ1-5,TGTGCCAGCAGTTACCCTGGGGTTCAGCCCCAGCATTTT,CASSYPGVQPQHF
TRBV7-9,NA,12,few,TRBJ2-3,TGTGCCAGCAGCTTCATAGGGGATACGCAGTATTTT,CASSFIGDTQYF
TRBV5-6,NA,13,NA,TRBJ2-4,TGTGCCAGCAGCTTGAGCGGAGTAGACATTCAGTACTTC,CASSLSGVDIQYF
TRBV29-1,NA,12,few,TRBJ2-2,TGCAGCGTTGCTAGGGACACCGGGGAGCTGTTTTTT,CSVARDTGELFF
TRBV24-1,NA,10,NA,TRBJ1-1,TGTGCCACCATCGCCCGGGGAGCTTTCTTT,CATIARGAFF
TRBV12-3/TRBV12-4,TRBD1,17,few,TRBJ2-1,TGTGCCAGCAGTTGGGGCTCTAGGGGGCCGAGTGGGAATGAGCAGTTCTTC,CASSWGSRGPSGNEQFF
TRBV7-2,NA,14,few,TRBJ1-3,TGTGCCAGCAGCTTGGACAGTGTAGTGTACACCATATATTTT,CASSLDSVVYTIYF
TRBV10-3,TRBD1,14,few,TRBJ1-1,TGTGCCATCAGTCTAGACAGGGGGAAGACTGAAGCTTTCTTT,CAISLDRGKTEAFF
TRBV9,NA,14,NA,TRBJ1-1,TGTGCCAGCAGGGGGAACTTAGGGGACACTGAAGCTTTCTTT,CASRGNLGDTEAFF
TRBV4-2,TRBD1,14,NA,TRBJ2-7,TGTGCCAGCAGCCAAGGCAGGGGGCTTTACGAGCAGTACTTC,CASSQGRGLYEQYF
TRBV5-5,TRBD2,16,NA,TRBJ2-3,TGTGCCAGCAGCTTACCCGGGCGGGGGGATGCAGATACGCAGTATTTT,CASSLPGRGDADTQYF
TRBV5-1,NA,14,few,TRBJ2-4,TGCGCCAGCAGTCTGACACCAGCCAAAAACATTCAGTACTTC,CASSLTPAKNIQYF
TRBV6-2/TRBV6-3,TRBD1,15,NA,TRBJ2-4,TGTGCCAGCACCCGGCGAGGGACAGGGTTGCACATTCAGTACTTC,CASTRRGTGLHIQYF
TRBV4-1,TRBD1,16,NA,TRBJ2-1,TGCGCCAGCAGCTACGGGACAGGGTACGACATGAATGAGCAGTTCTTC,CASSYGTGYDMNEQFF
TRBV9,NA,15,NA,TRBJ2-7,TGTGCCAGCAGCGCAGGGGGAGGGACCCCCTACGAGCAGTACTTC,CASSAGGGTPYEQYF
TRBV5-1,NA,15,NA,TRBJ1-3,TGCGCCAGCAGCTTGAGCCCAGGGCCTGGAAACACCATATATTTT,CASSLSPGPGNTIYF
TRBV3-1,NA,14,NA,TRBJ2-3,TGTGCCAGCAGCCAGTCCATCAACACAGATACGCAGTATTTT,CASSQSINTDTQYF
TRBV6-2/TRBV6-3,NA,15,once,TRBJ1-2,TGTGCCAGCAGCCTTCGGGCTCCGAAAGGGTATGGCTACACCTTC,CASSLRAPKGYGYTF
TRBV9,NA,14,few,TRBJ1-2,TGTGCCAGCAGCGTTGACGGGGGCCCCTTAGGCTACACCTTC,CASSVDGGPLGYTF
TRBV6-2/TRBV6-3,NA,15,NA,TRBJ1-5,TGTGCCAGCAGTTATCCGGCAGGCCGCAATCAGCCCCAGCATTTT,CASSYPAGRNQPQHF
TRBV7-3,NA,14,many,TRBJ2-2,TGTGCCAGCAGCTCTATACCGGTGCCCGGGGAGCTGTTTTTT,CASSSIPVPGELFF
TRBV6-2/TRBV6-3,NA,14,NA,TRBJ2-7,TGTGCCAGCAGTCTCTCTGGCGCCCCGGGAGAGCAGTACTTC,CASSLSGAPGEQYF
TRBV7-9,TRBD1,13,few,TRBJ1-1,TGTGCCAGCATGGGCAGGGGGTACACTGAAGCTTTCTTT,CASMGRGYTEAFF
TRBV7-9,NA,13,NA,TRBJ1-6,TGTGCCAGCAGCACGGACAGTTATTCACCCCTCCACTTT,CASSTDSYSPLHF
TRBV20-1,TRBD2,16,few,TRBJ2-5,TGCAGTGCCAGGGGACTAGCGGGGGGTTTGCAAGAGACCCAGTACTTC,CSARGLAGGLQETQYF
TRBV9,NA,15,NA,TRBJ2-3,TGTGCCAGCAGCGTCTCAACAGGGTCCACAGATACGCAGTATTTT,CASSVSTGSTDTQYF
TRBV4-3,TRBD2,16,few,TRBJ2-3,TGCGCCAGCAGCCAAGATCGGGAGGGTCTTACAGATACGCAGTATTTT,CASSQDREGLTDTQYF